This T cell receptor beta chain was sequenced during a study of blood T cell repertoires in COVID-19. Study-level background: Whether acute or convalescent, the COVID-19 samples came from the United States, Italy and Spain. Sample material is recorded as cDNA or gDNA derived from T cells, B-cell-depleted T cells, or PBMCs.

Trimming took 1 base from V and 10 from J, leaving 8 bases between them. The CDR3 runs to 13 residues. Under the authors' procedure: From reference gene primer amplification, estimates of nucleated cell counts were derived. Sequencing was performed with immunoSEQ multiplex PCR; in TCRdb, only in-frame clones are kept and a portion is missing. V and J calls and clone size are those listed in that table; D and trimming were worked out from the DNA. Of 50,000 or so clones listed, about nine tenths are singletons. The V and J genes are TRBV12-3 or TRBV12-4 and TRBJ1-6; D unresolved. The receptor was isolated from a man between 50 and 59 years old with active COVID-19. Input material: peripheral blood. The CDR3 loop is CASSLESRSPLHF. For the CDR3, the DNA is TGTGCCAGCAGTTTAGAGTCGAGATCACCCCTCCACTTT.